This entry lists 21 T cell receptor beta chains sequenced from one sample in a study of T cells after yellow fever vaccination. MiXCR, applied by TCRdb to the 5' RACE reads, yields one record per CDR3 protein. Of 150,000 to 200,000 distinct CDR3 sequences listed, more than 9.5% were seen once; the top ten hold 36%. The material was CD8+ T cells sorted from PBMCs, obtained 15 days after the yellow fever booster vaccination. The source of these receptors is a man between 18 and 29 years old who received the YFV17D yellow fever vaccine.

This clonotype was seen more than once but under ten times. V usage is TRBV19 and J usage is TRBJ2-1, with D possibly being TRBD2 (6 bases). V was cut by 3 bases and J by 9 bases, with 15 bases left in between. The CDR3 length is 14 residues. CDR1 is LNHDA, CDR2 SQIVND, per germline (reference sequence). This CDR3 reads CASSIGGLAVEQFF. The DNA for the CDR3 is TGTGCCAGTAGTATCGGGGGATTAGCGGTTGAGCAGTTCTTC.

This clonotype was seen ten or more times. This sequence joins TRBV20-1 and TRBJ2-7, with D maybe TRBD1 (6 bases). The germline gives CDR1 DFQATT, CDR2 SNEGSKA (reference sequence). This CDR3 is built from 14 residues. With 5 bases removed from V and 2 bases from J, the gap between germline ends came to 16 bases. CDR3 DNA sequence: TGCAGTGCTTCCCACAGGGAGATGACCTACGAGCAGTACTTC. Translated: CSASHREMTYEQYF.

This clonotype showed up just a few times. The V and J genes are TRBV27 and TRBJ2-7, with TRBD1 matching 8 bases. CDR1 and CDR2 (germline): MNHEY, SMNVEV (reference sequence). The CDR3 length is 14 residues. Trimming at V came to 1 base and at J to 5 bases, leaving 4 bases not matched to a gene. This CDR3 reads CASSLLAGGDEQYF. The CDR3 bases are TGTGCCAGCAGTTTATTGGCAGGGGGCGACGAGCAGTACTTC.

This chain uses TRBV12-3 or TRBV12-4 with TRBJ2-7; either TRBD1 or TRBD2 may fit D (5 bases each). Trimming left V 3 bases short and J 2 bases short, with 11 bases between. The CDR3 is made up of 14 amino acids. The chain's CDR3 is CASSFGTETYEQYF. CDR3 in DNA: TGTGCCAGCAGTTTTGGGACGGAGACCTACGAGCAGTACTTC.

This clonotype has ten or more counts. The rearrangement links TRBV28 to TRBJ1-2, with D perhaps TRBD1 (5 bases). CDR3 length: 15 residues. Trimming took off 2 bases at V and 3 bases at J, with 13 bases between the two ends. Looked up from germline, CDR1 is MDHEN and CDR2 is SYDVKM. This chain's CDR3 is CASSLGAGPYYGYTF. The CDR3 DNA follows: TGTGCCAGCAGTTTAGGCGCAGGGCCGTACTATGGCTACACCTTC.

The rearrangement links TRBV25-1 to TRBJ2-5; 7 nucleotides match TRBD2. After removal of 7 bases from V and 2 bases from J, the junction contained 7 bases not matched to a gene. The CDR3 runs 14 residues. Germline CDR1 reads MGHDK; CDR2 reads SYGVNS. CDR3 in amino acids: CASTPGGSQETQYF. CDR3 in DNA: TGTGCCAGCACTCCCGGGGGGAGTCAAGAGACCCAGTACTTC.

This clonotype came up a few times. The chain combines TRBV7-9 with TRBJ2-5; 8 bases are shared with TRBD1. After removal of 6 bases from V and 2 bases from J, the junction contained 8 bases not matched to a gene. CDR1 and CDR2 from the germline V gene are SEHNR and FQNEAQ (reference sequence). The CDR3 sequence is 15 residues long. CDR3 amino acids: CASRHSGTGQETQYF. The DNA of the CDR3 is TGTGCCAGCAGACACTCCGGGACAGGACAAGAGACCCAGTACTTC. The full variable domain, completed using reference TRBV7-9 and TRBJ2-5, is DTGVSQNPRHKITKRGQNVTFRCDPISEHNRLYWYRQTLGQGPEFLTYFQNEAQLEKSRLLSDRFSAERPKGSFSTLEIQRTEQGDSAMYLCASRHSGTGQETQYFGPGTRLLVL.

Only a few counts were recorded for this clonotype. The CDR3 is CASSIDLGAGELFF. The CDR3, as DNA: TGTGCCAGTAGTATAGATCTAGGGGCCGGGGAGCTGTTTTTT. V gene TRBV19 combines with J gene TRBJ2-2, with D perhaps TRBD1 (5 bases). Trimming removed 0 bases from V and 6 bases from J, with 8 bases in between. This CDR3 comprises 14 residues. CDR1 and CDR2 from the germline V gene are LNHDA and SQIVND (reference sequence).

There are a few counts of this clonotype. The CDR3 spells CASSQVPGDFGDATQYF. In nucleotides, the CDR3 is TGCGCCAGCAGCCAAGTCCCCGGGGATTTCGGGGATGCTACGCAGTATTTT. V gene TRBV4-1 combines with J gene TRBJ2-3; a possible D gene is TRBD2 (5 bases). This CDR3 contains 17 residues. The ends were cut back, 1 base at V and 8 bases at J, with 22 bases in the middle. Germline V gene sequence: CDR1 MGHRA, CDR2 YSYEKL.

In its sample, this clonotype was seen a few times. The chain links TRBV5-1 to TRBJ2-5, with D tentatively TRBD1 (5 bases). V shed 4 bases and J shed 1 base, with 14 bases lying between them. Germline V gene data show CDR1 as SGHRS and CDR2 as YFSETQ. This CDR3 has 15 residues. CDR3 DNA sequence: TGCGCCAGCAGCGGGGCAATTTTGCCCCAAGAGACCCAGTACTTC. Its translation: CASSGAILPQETQYF.

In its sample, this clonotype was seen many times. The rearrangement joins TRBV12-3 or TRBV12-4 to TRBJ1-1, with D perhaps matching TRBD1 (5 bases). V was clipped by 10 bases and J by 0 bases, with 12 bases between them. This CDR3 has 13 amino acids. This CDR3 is CATRQTLNTEAFF. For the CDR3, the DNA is TGTGCCACGCGACAGACTCTGAACACTGAAGCTTTCTTT.

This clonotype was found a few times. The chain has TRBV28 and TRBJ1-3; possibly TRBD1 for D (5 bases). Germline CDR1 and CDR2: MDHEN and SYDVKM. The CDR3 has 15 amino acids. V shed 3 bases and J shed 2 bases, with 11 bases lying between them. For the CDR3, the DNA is TGTGCCAGCAGTTTTGGAGGGGCGGCTGGAAACACCATATATTTT. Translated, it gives CASSFGGAAGNTIYF.

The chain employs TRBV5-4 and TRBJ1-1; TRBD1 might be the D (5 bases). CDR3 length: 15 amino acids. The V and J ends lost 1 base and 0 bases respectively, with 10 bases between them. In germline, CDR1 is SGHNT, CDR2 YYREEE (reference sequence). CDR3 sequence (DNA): TGTGCCAGCAGCTTGATGAGACAGATGAACACTGAAGCTTTCTTT. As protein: CASSLMRQMNTEAFF.

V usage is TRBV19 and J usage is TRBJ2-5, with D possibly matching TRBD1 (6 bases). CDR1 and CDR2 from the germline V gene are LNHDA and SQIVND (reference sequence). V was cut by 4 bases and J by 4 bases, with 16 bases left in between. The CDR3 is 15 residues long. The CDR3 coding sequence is TGTGCCAGTAGTACGATTATTGGCAGGGGAGAGACCCAGTACTTC. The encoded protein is CASSTIIGRGETQYF.

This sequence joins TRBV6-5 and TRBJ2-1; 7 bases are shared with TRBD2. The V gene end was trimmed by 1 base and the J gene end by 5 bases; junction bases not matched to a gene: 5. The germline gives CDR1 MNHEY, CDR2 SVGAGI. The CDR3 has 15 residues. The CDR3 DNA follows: TGTGCCAGCAGTTACTTAGCGGGCCAAAACAATGAGCAGTTCTTC. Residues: CASSYLAGQNNEQFF.

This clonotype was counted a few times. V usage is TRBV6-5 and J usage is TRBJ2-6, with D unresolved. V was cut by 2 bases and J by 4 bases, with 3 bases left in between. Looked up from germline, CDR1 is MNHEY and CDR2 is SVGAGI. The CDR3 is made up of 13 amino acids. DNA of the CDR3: TGTGCCAGCAGTTACAACGGGGCCAACGTCCTGACTTTC. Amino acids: CASSYNGANVLTF.

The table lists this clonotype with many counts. The CDR3: CASSFDTQYF. CDR3 DNA: TGTGCCAGCAGTTTCGATACGCAGTATTTT. This chain joins TRBV12-3 or TRBV12-4 and TRBJ2-3; D uncertain. V dropped 3 bases and J dropped 6 bases, with 1 base sitting between them. The CDR3 loop spans 10 amino acids.

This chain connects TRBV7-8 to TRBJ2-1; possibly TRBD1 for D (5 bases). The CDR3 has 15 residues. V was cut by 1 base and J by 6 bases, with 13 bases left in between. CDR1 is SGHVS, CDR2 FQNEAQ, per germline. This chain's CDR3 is CASSLGQGRVNEQFF. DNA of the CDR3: TGTGCCAGCAGCTTAGGTCAGGGCAGGGTCAATGAGCAGTTCTTC.

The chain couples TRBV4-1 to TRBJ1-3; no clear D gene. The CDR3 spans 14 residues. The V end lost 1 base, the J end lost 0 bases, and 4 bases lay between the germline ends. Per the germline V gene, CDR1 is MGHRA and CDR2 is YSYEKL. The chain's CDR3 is CASSQGVSGNTIYF. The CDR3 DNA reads TGCGCCAGCAGCCAAGGAGTCTCTGGAAACACCATATATTTT.

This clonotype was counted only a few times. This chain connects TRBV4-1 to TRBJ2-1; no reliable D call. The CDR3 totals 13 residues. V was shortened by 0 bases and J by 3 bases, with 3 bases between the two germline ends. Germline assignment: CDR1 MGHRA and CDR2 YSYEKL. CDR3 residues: CASSQEIYNEQFF. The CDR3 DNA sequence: TGCGCCAGCAGCCAAGAGATCTACAATGAGCAGTTCTTC.

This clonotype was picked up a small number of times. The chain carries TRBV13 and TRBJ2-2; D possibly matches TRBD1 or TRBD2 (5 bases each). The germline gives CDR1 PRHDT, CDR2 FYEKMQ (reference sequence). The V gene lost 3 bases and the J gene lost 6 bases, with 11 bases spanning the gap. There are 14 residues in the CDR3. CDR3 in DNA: TGTGCCAGCAGCTTTAGAGGGGACCCCGGGGAGCTGTTTTTT. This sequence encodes CASSFRGDPGELFF.